The rows below give T cell receptor beta chains drawn from one sample of a study of spatial heterogeneity in lung cancer. TCRdb re-called the 5' RACE reads with MiXCR, one entry per CDR3 protein. The data show approximately 29,000 distinct CDR3 sequences, 7.5% to 10% seen once. The source material was PBMCs, sampled at surgery. The receptors here all came from a female donor with early-stage non-small cell lung cancer. Each CDR3 is given with its conserved first and last residue.

cdr3_aa cdr3_length v_call
CASSQNRLFYTF 12 TRBV3-1
CASSSRRTAYYEQYF 15 TRBV28
CASSQDRGGQETQYF 15 TRBV4-2
CASSLGSILNTIYF 14 TRBV7-2
CASSVTSGSFFGELFF 16 TRBV9
CASSLVDEQFF 11 TRBV12-3/TRBV12-4
CVSSPQDRGHYGYTF 15 TRBV18
CASSRDGTGGGGELFF 16 TRBV4-2
CASTSNTDTQYF 12 TRBV12-3/TRBV12-4
CASSPRAGYNEQFF 14 TRBV2
CASSLGSAALDYGYTF 16 TRBV5-1
CSARETGVRETQYF 14 TRBV29-1
CASSRPPTGTGGGYTGELFF 20 TRBV6-2/TRBV6-3
CASSLLADGTNTPNF 15 TRBV18
CASGTSGRRVFF 12 TRBV19
CASSLGPGDYNEQFF 15 TRBV28
CASSEVYFASSYNEQFF 17 TRBV6-1
CSAKGQLALEFF 12 TRBV29-1
CASSLLQGTEAFF 13 TRBV5-1
CASSPRSTASRTEAFF 16 TRBV6-5
CASSSAGGPYEQYF 14 TRBV28
CASSQTGGDTQYF 13 TRBV14
CASRGQEFGEQYF 13 TRBV14
CASSLDGTSSTDTQYF 16 TRBV5-1
CASSPEPETQYF 12 TRBV5-1
CASSGQNTDTQYF 13 TRBV27
CASSPPRSYNEQFF 14 TRBV28
CASSLVADTYNEQFF 15 TRBV5-1
CASRDIAGGGDTQYF 15 TRBV6-4
CASSLTGNQPQHF 13 TRBV7-9